Following are 13 T cell receptor beta chains from one sample sequenced in a study of control samples from healthy donors and cancer patients. The repertoire was sequenced with immunoSEQ multiplex PCR; TCRdb's copy has only in-frame clones and lacks some. The table lists roughly 160,000 clones, almost 90% of them singletons. The sample consisted of blood. Every receptor here comes from a woman in her 30s in good health.

The CDR3 loop is CASSYGVRQKSHEQYV. The CDR3 region has the DNA TGTGCCAGCAGTTACGGGGTACGACAGAAGTCCCACGAGCAGTACGTC. The V gene is TRBV6-2 or TRBV6-3, the J gene TRBJ2-7, with D possibly matching TRBD1 (5 bases). Germline values: CDR1 MNHEY, CDR2 SVGEGT. The CDR3 has 16 amino acids. Trimming shortened V by 2 bases and J by 5 bases, and 19 bases separated the two germline ends.

The chain links TRBV6-2 or TRBV6-3 to TRBJ2-7; D perhaps matches TRBD1 (5 bases). This CDR3 has 14 residues. The germline V and J ends were trimmed by 3 bases and 5 bases, with 14 bases remaining between them. Germline CDR1 MNHEY, CDR2 SVGEGT. In nucleotides, the CDR3 is TGTGCCAGCAGTTATCGGCTAGGGGTACACGAGCAGTACTTC. It is translated as CASSYRLGVHEQYF.

In nucleotides, the CDR3 is TGTGCCAGCAGCGACGGGGCGGGAGGGACAGATACGCAGTATTTT. Its protein product is CASSDGAGGTDTQYF. The chain employs TRBV5-4 and TRBJ2-3; 9 nucleotides align to TRBD2. CDR3 length: 15 residues. V shed 4 bases and J 3 bases; nucleotides not matched to a gene: 6. Germline values: CDR1 SGHNT, CDR2 YYREEE (reference sequence).

CDR3 sequence (DNA): TGTGCCTGGAGTAGGGCGAACACCGGGGAGCTGTTTTTT. This codes for CAWSRANTGELFF. The chain has TRBV30 and TRBJ2-2; D call uncertain. Germline V gene sequence: CDR1 GTSNPN, CDR2 SVGIG (reference sequence). The CDR3 runs to 13 residues. V was trimmed by 2 bases and J by 0 bases, leaving 4 bases between them.

The sample holds a few counts of this clone. In the same sample, other DNA sequences code for this CDR3. The chain carries TRBV3-1 (or the pseudogene TRBV3-2) and TRBJ2-3; D unresolved. Germline assignment: CDR1 LGHDT and CDR2 YNNKEL (reference sequence). The CDR3 sequence is 12 residues long. The germline V and J ends were trimmed by 1 base and 2 bases, with 1 base remaining between them. The DNA for the CDR3 is TGTGCCAGCAGCCAAGTCACAGATACGCAGTATTTT. Amino acid sequence: CASSQVTDTQYF.

This chain uses TRBV5-1 with TRBJ2-1, with a tentative D call TRBD1 (7 bases). V gave up 7 bases and J gave up 2 bases, with 16 bases separating them. Germline V gene sequence: CDR1 SGHRS, CDR2 YFSETQ. The CDR3 has 15 amino acids. CDR3 DNA: TGCGCCAGCGGAACTACAGGGGAGGCCTACAATGAGCAGTTCTTC. Translated, it gives CASGTTGEAYNEQFF. The variable domain in full, with the rest retrieved from reference TRBV5-1 and TRBJ2-1, is KAGVTQTPRYLIKTRGQQVTLSCSPISGHRSVSWYQQTPGQGLQFLFEYFSETQRNKGNFPGRFSGRQFSNSRSEMNVSTLELGDSALYLCASGTTGEAYNEQFFGPGTRLTVL.

This chain uses TRBV3-1 (or the pseudogene TRBV3-2) with TRBJ2-5, with D unresolved. CDR1 LGHDT and CDR2 YNNKEL come from the germline V gene (reference sequence). The CDR3 length is 14 residues. With 2 bases removed from V and 7 bases from J, the gap between germline ends came to 14 bases. The CDR3 DNA is TGTGCCAGCAGCCAAAGATCGACCTTTGGGACCCAGTACTTC. This codes for CASSQRSTFGTQYF.

This rearrangement joins TRBV29-1 to TRBJ2-5; TRBD2 agrees at 7 bases. The germline V gene has CDR1 SQVTM and CDR2 ANQGSEA. The CDR3 is made up of 14 amino acids. The V gene end was trimmed by 3 bases and the J gene end by 5 bases; junction bases not matched to a gene: 9. The CDR3 sequence: CSVDSGLNSETQYF. The CDR3 nucleotides are TGCAGCGTTGACTCGGGACTAAATAGTGAGACCCAGTACTTC.

This chain joins TRBV28 and TRBJ1-1; D may be TRBD1 (5 bases). The CDR3 is 15 residues long. CDR1 and CDR2 from the germline V gene are MDHEN and SYDVKM. Trimming cost V 1 base and J 4 bases, with 13 bases left between them. CDR3 DNA sequence: TGTGCCAGCAGTTTATCCCAGGGTCAGGTCACTGAAGCTTTCTTT. It translates to CASSLSQGQVTEAFF.

The rearrangement uses TRBV20-1 and TRBJ2-3, with 8 bases aligning to TRBD2. Germline V lookup: CDR1 DFQATT, CDR2 SNEGSKA (reference sequence). CDR3 length: 15 residues. V lost 3 bases, J lost 2 bases, and 7 bases stayed unmatched. CDR3 DNA: TGCAGTGCTAGTCAACTAGCGGCTTTCACAGATACGCAGTATTTT. Protein product: CSASQLAAFTDTQYF.

The chain combines TRBV29-1 with TRBJ2-1; D gene uncertain. Between the trimmed V and J ends, which lost 4 bases and 9 bases, there was a span of 10 bases. Germline V gene lookup returns CDR1 SQVTM and CDR2 ANQGSEA. This CDR3 region has 11 residues. Here the CDR3 reads CSVGIGSEQFF. CDR3 nucleotides: TGCAGCGTTGGGATTGGCAGTGAGCAGTTCTTC.

The chain links TRBV4-1 to TRBJ2-7; TRBD1 aligns across 7 bases. The J segment lost 2 bases and the V segment lost 1 base, leaving 2 bases of the junction unmatched. From germline, CDR1 is MGHRA and CDR2 YSYEKL. This CDR3 has 14 residues. CDR3 protein: CASSQVQGAYEQYV. CDR3 in DNA: TGCGCCAGCAGCCAAGTGCAGGGGGCCTACGAGCAGTACGTC.

The gene calls are TRBV2 and TRBJ2-3; the D is unclear. Trimming cost V 5 bases and J 5 bases, with 8 bases left between them. Germline V gives CDR1 SNHLY, CDR2 FYNNEI. The CDR3 sequence is 12 residues long. CDR3 in amino acids: CASSLRRDTQYF. In nucleotides, the CDR3 is TGTGCCAGCAGTCTAAGGAGAGATACGCAGTATTTT.